This TCR beta chain was recorded in a study of blood T cells in healthy people across ages (dated by TCRdb to between 2015 and 2017). About the study as a whole: In model experiments, template switching captured about one uniquely barcoded TCR beta cDNA molecule for every two T cells. To avoid experimental bias, donors of different ages were spread randomly across the sequencing lanes. Using deep sequencing normalized with unique cDNA molecular identifiers, the study measured how TCR beta repertoire diversity changes with age. Two additional independent replicas of 1 million unique cDNA reads from the same blood draw were analyzed for two donors (one aged 18 to 29 and one aged 80 or older). The donors were split into four age groups: young (average 16 years), middle-aged (39), aged (about 62) and long-lived (under 85). General study outcomes and caveats: The CMV infection status of donors was not known, potentially confounding age-related changes in expanded clonotypes. The long-lived group showed more naive CD4+ T cells, fewer expanded clones and increased TCR diversity than the aged group, suggesting age selection. Observed TCR beta diversity per million T cells fell roughly linearly with age, and a significant reduction was already apparent by age about 38. A strong correlation was found between observed TCR beta diversity and the percentage of naive T cells measured by flow cytometry. Conclusive comparison of naive and antigen-experienced compartments was prevented by the profiling of bulk unsorted PBMCs. Total diversity estimates from one million sequenced T cells were considered lower bounds and underestimates.

CDR3 length: 12 amino acids, cysteine to phenylalanine. Only the CDR3 portion is preserved as DNA: 36 bases, with reading frame beginning at the first base. Clipping removes 8 bases from V and 4 bases from J, with 8 as the unmatched junction base count. According to the germline V gene (reference sequence), CDR1 reads DFQATT and CDR2 reads SNEGSKA. This clonotype was recorded once. The antigen this receptor binds is unknown. The input lacks base qualities; no much larger clone sits a single base away. The library was obtained by 5' RACE. This sample was sequenced with an Illumina HiSeq 2500. A second roughly 7 to 12 cycle PCR used a sample-barcoded 5' primer and a J-beta primer mix. A template-switch 5' adaptor carrying 12 random nucleotides introduced a unique molecular identifier onto each TCR beta cDNA molecule. Each sample yielded at least 2.5 million CDR3-containing paired-end reads. All of the RNA was converted into first-strand cDNA using the Mint cDNA synthesis kit, with a TRBC-specific oligonucleotide serving as the primer. Following uracil-DNA glycosylase treatment, a first 18-cycle PCR with universal primers M1SS and BC2_uni_R was performed on all cDNA. Regarding the original processing steps: Normalization of each sample was performed by random selection of 1 million high-quality reads, each carrying a distinct molecular identifier. Instead of being binned into consensus sequences, reads that shared molecular identifiers were thrown out. MiTCR, run with a Q25 quality threshold and the strictest error-elimination algorithm, handled CDR3 identification, clonotype clustering and error correction. Lower-bound total TCR beta diversity was estimated with a nonparametric unseen species model using Euler transformation. Using fastp at Q25 and MiXCR, TCRdb reprocessed the public reads and kept productive beta chains. Entries that share a CDR3 protein sequence are merged under the most common genes and DNA. These V and J calls are TCRdb output, not the study's own analysis. The sample data list about 1.4 million distinct CDR3 sequences, and roughly 64% of these were observed just once. Roughly 6.3% of the sample belongs to the ten largest clones.

Donors were a few dozen systemically healthy Caucasian individuals from Russia aged 6 to 90 years. Around 10 milliliters of peripheral blood were collected from each donor into EDTA-treated Vacutainer tubes. Ficoll-Paque density-gradient centrifugation was used to isolate PBMCs, with at least 7 million per sample. Total RNA was extracted from PBMCs with Trizol reagent, with at least 5 micrograms obtained per sample. For every donor, flow cytometry on a PBMC aliquot measured the percentage of naive CD45RAhigh/CD27high T cells. In this chain, TRBV20-1 is recombined with TRBJ2-7; 7 central bases correspond to TRBD1. The specimen was blood. This receptor was identified in a man between 18 and 35 years old in good health. Here the CDR3 is given as CSLDRVDYEQYF. The base sequence is TGCAGTCTAGACAGGGTAGATTACGAGCAGTACTTC.